One and the same sample provided the 24 T cell receptor beta chains below, sequenced in a study of identical twins. TCRdb ran MiXCR on the 5' RACE reads and lists one entry per CDR3 protein. This sample has hundreds of thousands of distinct CDR3 sequences, with roughly an eighth found just once. This sample was also put to use in a study of yellow fever vaccine responses in identical twins.

The sequenced sample consisted of CD8+ T cells sorted from blood. These receptors all stem from a woman younger than 30 in good health.

In this sample, this clonotype turned up a few times. The V and J genes are TRBV14 and TRBJ2-2; no reliable D call. V lost 3 bases and J 3 bases, leaving 11 bases between the germline ends. CDR1 is SGHDN, CDR2 FVKESK, per germline. CDR3 length: 15 residues. The DNA of the CDR3 is TGTGCCAGCAGCCACTCGAGACGGTACACCGGGGAGCTGTTTTTT. This sequence encodes CASSHSRRYTGELFF. Full variable domain (missing parts from reference TRBV14 and TRBJ2-2): EAGVTQFPSHSVIEKGQTVTLRCDPISGHDNLYWYRRVMGKEIKFLLHFVKESKQDESGMPNNRFLAERTGGTYSTLKVQPAELEDSGVYFCASSHSRRYTGELFFGEGSRLTVL.

This clonotype has a handful of counts. The chain recombines TRBV12-3 or TRBV12-4 with TRBJ1-2; no clear D gene. Trimming cost V 3 bases and J 1 base, with 12 bases left between them. The CDR3 is made up of 15 amino acids. DNA for the CDR3: TGTGCCAGCAGTTTCGGCAGGTCGTATAACTATGGCTACACCTTC. This sequence encodes CASSFGRSYNYGYTF.

The genes are TRBV20-1 and TRBJ2-2, with TRBD2 as a possible D gene (5 bases). V was shortened by 0 bases and J by 4 bases, with 15 bases between the two germline ends. This CDR3 has 16 amino acids. Germline V CDR1 and CDR2: DFQATT, SNEGSKA (reference sequence). The CDR3 DNA reads TGCAGTGCTAGAGATGAGTCAGCGGTAATCACCGGGGAGCTGTTTTTT. This encodes CSARDESAVITGELFF.

This clonotype has more than one count but fewer than ten. This chain joins TRBV28 and TRBJ2-7; D call uncertain. Per germline, CDR1 MDHEN and CDR2 SYDVKM. Trimming took off 2 bases at V and 3 bases at J, with 5 bases between the two ends. The CDR3 loop spans 12 amino acids. CDR3 nucleotide sequence: TGTGCCAGCAGTTTAAATTACTACGAGCAGTACGTC. The encoded protein is CASSLNYYEQYV.

At least ten counts were recorded for this clonotype. The rearrangement uses TRBV4-1 and TRBJ2-7, with D possibly matching TRBD1 (5 bases). The CDR3 contains 15 residues. Deletions cut 0 bases from V and 7 bases from J, with 16 bases between. Germline CDR1 reads MGHRA; CDR2 reads YSYEKL. The CDR3 reads CASSQEVAQGGEQYF. Here the CDR3 DNA reads TGCGCCAGCAGCCAAGAGGTAGCCCAGGGTGGGGAGCAGTACTTC.

This clonotype came up a few times. This chain joins TRBV24-1 and TRBJ2-1; 7 bases agree with TRBD2. The germline V gene has CDR1 KGHDR and CDR2 SFDVKD. This CDR3 is 16 amino acids long. Trimming took 3 bases from V and 0 from J; bases not matched to a gene: 4. As DNA, the CDR3 is TGTGCCACCAGTGATACTAGCGCCAGCTCCTACAATGAGCAGTTCTTC. This sequence encodes CATSDTSASSYNEQFF.

This clonotype was counted only a few times. V is TRBV12-3 or TRBV12-4 and J is TRBJ2-3; 11 positions agree with TRBD2. Unmatched junction bases numbered 10, after V lost 8 bases and J lost 6 bases. This CDR3 comprises 15 residues. The CDR3 sequence is CASSLTSGIGDTQYF. The CDR3 nucleotides are TGTGCCAGCTCCCTGACTAGCGGGATTGGGGATACGCAGTATTTT.

This clonotype was recorded a few times. The V call is TRBV2, the J call TRBJ2-7, with D unclear. The CDR3 is 17 amino acids. Looked up from germline, CDR1 is SNHLY and CDR2 is FYNNEI. Between the trimmed V and J ends, which lost 4 bases and 3 bases, there was a span of 22 bases. The CDR3 is CASSVSPRQIILYEQYV. CDR3 sequence (DNA): TGTGCCAGCAGTGTAAGTCCAAGACAAATTATCCTCTACGAGCAGTACGTC.

This clonotype was detected only a few times. The chain couples TRBV21-1 to TRBJ2-7; the D call in the table, TRBD1, was not verified against the DNA. TRBV21-1 is a documented pseudogene. The length of the CDR3 is 21 residues. This chain's CDR3 is CASSKWAPTVGLNEPSYEQYV. In nucleotides, the CDR3 is TGTGCCAGCAGCAAATGGGCGCCTACAGTGGGTTTGAATGAACCCTCCTACGAGCAGTACGTC.

The chain recombines TRBV20-1 with TRBJ2-7, with TRBD2 matching 11 bases. The CDR3 length is 16 residues. V gave up 1 base and J gave up 5 bases; unmatched junction bases: 10. CDR1 and CDR2 from the germline V gene are DFQATT and SNEGSKA (reference sequence). Here the CDR3 reads CSARGIAGGPGDEQYF. The CDR3 DNA reads TGCAGTGCTAGAGGAATAGCGGGAGGGCCCGGGGACGAGCAGTACTTC.

The chain carries TRBV28 and TRBJ2-5; D is perhaps TRBD1 (6 bases). Germline CDR1 and CDR2: MDHEN and SYDVKM. Between the trimmed V and J ends, which lost 6 bases and 2 bases, there was a span of 19 bases. CDR3 length equals 16 residues. The chain's CDR3 is CASSPYSGTKQETQYF. For the CDR3, the DNA is TGTGCCAGCAGCCCGTATTCCGGGACAAAGCAAGAGACCCAGTACTTC.

Only a few counts were recorded for this clonotype. The rearrangement uses TRBV3-1 and TRBJ1-2; 8 bases align to TRBD1. From germline, CDR1 is LGHDT and CDR2 YNNKEL (reference sequence). This CDR3 has 13 amino acids. The V gene end was trimmed by 3 bases and the J gene end by 6 bases; junction bases not matched to a gene: 3. CDR3 DNA sequence: TGTGCCAGCAGCCAGACAGGGGATGATGGCTACACCTTC. Amino acids: CASSQTGDDGYTF. The full variable domain, rest sourced from reference TRBV3-1 and TRBJ1-2, is DTAVSQTPKYLVTQMGNDKSIKCEQNLGHDTMYWYKQDSKKFLKIMFSYNNKELIINETVPNRFSPKSPDKAHLNLHINSLELGDSAVYFCASSQTGDDGYTFGSGTRLTVV.

A note on this clonotype: An end of the junction differs from the germline gene, which may be a read error. The chain couples TRBV6-2 or TRBV6-3 to TRBJ2-5; maybe TRBD2 (6 bases). There are 14 residues in the CDR3. CDR1 is MNHEY, CDR2 SVGEGT, per germline. DNA for the CDR3: TGTGCCAGCAGCCTCACAGGAGGGCAAGCGACCCAGTACTTC. Translating gives CASSLTGGQATQYF.

The CDR3 sequence is CASSGRSEYV. DNA of the CDR3: TGTGCCAGCAGTGGGAGGTCCGAGTACGTC. V and J are TRBV2 and TRBJ2-7; TRBD2 might be the D (5 bases). The CDR3 has 10 amino acids. Germline V gene sequence: CDR1 SNHLY, CDR2 FYNNEI. V lost 4 bases to trimming and J lost 11 bases, with 9 bases between them.

The sample holds a few counts of this clonotype. The V and J genes are TRBV2 and TRBJ2-7, with D perhaps matching TRBD2 (6 bases). V was clipped by 6 bases and J by 6 bases, with 12 bases between them. The length of the CDR3 is 12 residues. Germline CDR1 SNHLY, CDR2 FYNNEI. CDR3: CASRGGLIEQYF. DNA for the CDR3: TGTGCCAGCAGGGGAGGTCTCATCGAGCAGTACTTC.

This clonotype showed up just a few times. The chain links TRBV24-1 to TRBJ1-5; D possibly corresponds to TRBD1 (5 bases). The germline V gene encodes CDR1 KGHDR and CDR2 SFDVKD. The V gene lost 2 bases and the J gene lost 11 bases, with 9 bases spanning the gap. The CDR3 is 12 residues long. As DNA, the CDR3 is TGTGCCACCAGTGATTGGGGCGGAGCCCAGCATTTT. Its translation: CATSDWGGAQHF.

This rearrangement joins TRBV6-5 to TRBJ2-2; 11 nucleotides align to TRBD2. The V and J ends lost 1 base and 6 bases, in that order; junction bases with no gene match: 4. The CDR3 has 16 amino acids. Germline loops: CDR1 MNHEY, CDR2 SVGAGI. CDR3 sequence reads: CASSYWELAGAGELFF. In DNA, the CDR3 is TGTGCCAGCAGTTACTGGGAACTAGCGGGAGCCGGGGAGCTGTTTTTT.

This clonotype was seen only a few times. The chain couples TRBV4-1 to TRBJ2-7; D gene ambiguous. This CDR3 region has 18 residues. The V and J ends lost 0 bases and 0 bases respectively, with 18 bases between them. Looked up from germline, CDR1 is MGHRA and CDR2 is YSYEKL. The CDR3 nucleotides are TGCGCCAGCAGCCAAGACATCTTCTGGAAACAGTACTCCTACGAGCAGTACTTC. Translation gives CASSQDIFWKQYSYEQYF.

The V gene is TRBV12-3 or TRBV12-4, the J gene TRBJ2-7; no clear D gene. The CDR3 is made up of 13 amino acids. Trimming left V 4 bases short and J 0 bases short, with 7 bases between. The CDR3 is CASSSTISYEQYF. CDR3 nucleotide sequence: TGTGCCAGCAGTTCGACAATCTCCTACGAGCAGTACTTC.

This clonotype was recorded a few times. The chain combines TRBV5-1 with TRBJ2-3, with TRBD2 identical over 10 bases. The CDR3 is 19 residues long. Germline trimming cut 0 bases from V and 4 bases from J; bases unmatched to any gene: 14. Germline V lookup: CDR1 SGHRS, CDR2 YFSETQ. This chain's CDR3 is CASSLAVAGGAGVADTQYF. The CDR3, as DNA: TGCGCCAGCAGCTTGGCAGTAGCGGGGGGAGCAGGAGTAGCAGATACGCAGTATTTT.

This clonotype was picked up many times. The chain uses TRBV6-2 or TRBV6-3 and TRBJ2-1; TRBD1 or TRBD2 may be the D gene (5 bases each). Trimming left V 6 bases short and J 12 bases short, with 21 bases between. Germline values: CDR1 MNHEY, CDR2 SVGEGT. The CDR3 runs to 14 residues. In DNA form, the CDR3 reads TGTGCCAGCAGCCCGAACCCCGAACCGGGACCGCAGTTCTTC. Translated: CASSPNPEPGPQFF.

This clonotype was seen more than once but under ten times. This chain uses TRBV6-1 with TRBJ2-1; perhaps TRBD2 as D (5 bases). The CDR3 runs 15 residues. Germline CDR1 MNHNS, CDR2 SASEGT. Trimming took 2 bases from V and 4 from J, leaving 12 bases between them. CDR3 region: CASSELAGDYNEQFF. The CDR3, as DNA: TGTGCCAGCAGTGAACTCGCGGGTGATTACAATGAGCAGTTCTTC.

This clonotype came up a few times. The rearrangement joins TRBV6-5 to TRBJ2-4; D might be TRBD1 or TRBD2, each matching 6 bases. CDR1 is MNHEY, CDR2 SVGAGI, per germline. V shed 0 bases and J shed 8 bases, with 17 bases lying between them. The CDR3 loop spans 16 amino acids. In DNA, the CDR3 is TGTGCCAGCAGTTACTCGCCGGGGGCGCCATTGGACATTCAGTACTTC. It translates to CASSYSPGAPLDIQYF.

The rearrangement links TRBV11-2 to TRBJ2-1; D perhaps matches TRBD1 (5 bases). The CDR3 is 12 amino acids. Germline V gene lookup returns CDR1 SGHAT and CDR2 FQNNGV. V was shortened by 5 bases and J by 9 bases, with 11 bases between the two germline ends. CDR3 bases: TGTGCCAGCAGCGGGGCTGAACTTGAGCAGTTCTTC. As protein: CASSGAELEQFF.